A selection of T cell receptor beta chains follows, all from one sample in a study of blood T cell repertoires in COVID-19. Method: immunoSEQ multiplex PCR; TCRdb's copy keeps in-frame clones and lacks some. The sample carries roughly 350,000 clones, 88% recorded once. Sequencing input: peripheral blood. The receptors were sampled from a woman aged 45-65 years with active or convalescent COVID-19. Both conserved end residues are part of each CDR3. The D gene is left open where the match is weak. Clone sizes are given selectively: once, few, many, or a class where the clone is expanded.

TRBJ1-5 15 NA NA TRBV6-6 TGTGCCAGCAGTTACTCCAGGTCAAGCAATCAGCCCCAGCATTTT CASSYSRSSNQPQHF
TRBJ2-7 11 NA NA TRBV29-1 TGCAGCGTTAGCCAGGGTCGGGAGCAGTACTTC CSVSQGREQYF
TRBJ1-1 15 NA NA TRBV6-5 TGTGCCAGCAGTCTTTTGGTCGAACCGGGCACTGAAGCTTTCTTT CASSLLVEPGTEAFF
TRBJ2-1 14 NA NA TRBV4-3 TGCGCCAGCAGCCAAGATGGGGGGAACAATGAGCAGTTCTTC CASSQDGGNNEQFF
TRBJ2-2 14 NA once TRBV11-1 TGTGCCAGCAGTTATCGCGGGTGGAGCGGGGAGCTGTTTTTT CASSYRGWSGELFF
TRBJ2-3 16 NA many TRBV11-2 TGTGCCAGCAGCCCCCAAGCCGAGACAAGCACAGATACGCAGTATTTT CASSPQAETSTDTQYF
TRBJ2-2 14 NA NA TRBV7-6 TGTGCCAGCAGCCAGCAGGGAGGCACCGGGGAGCTGTTTTTT CASSQQGGTGELFF
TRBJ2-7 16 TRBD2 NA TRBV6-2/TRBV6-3 TGTGCCAGCAGTGAGGGACTAGCGGGAGATTACTACGAGCAGTACTTC CASSEGLAGDYYEQYF
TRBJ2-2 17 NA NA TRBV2 TGTGCCAGCAGTGAGGGCCCCTTGGCCTTTTCTGCCGGGGAGCTGTTTTTT CASSEGPLAFSAGELFF
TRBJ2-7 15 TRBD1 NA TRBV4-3 TGCGCCAGCAGCCACATGACAGGGGCCTCTTACGAGCAGTACTTC CASSHMTGASYEQYF
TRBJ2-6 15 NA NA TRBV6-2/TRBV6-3 TGTGCCAGCAGTTACGGGGGGTTGGGGGCCAACGTCCTGACTTTC CASSYGGLGANVLTF
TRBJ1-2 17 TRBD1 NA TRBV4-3 TGCGCCAGCAGCCAAGGGACAGGGGCTATTCTGGACTATGGCTACACCTTC CASSQGTGAILDYGYTF
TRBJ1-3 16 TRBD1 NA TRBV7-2 TGTGCCAGCAGCATTCTGGGACAGGCCTCTGGAAACACCATATATTTT CASSILGQASGNTIYF
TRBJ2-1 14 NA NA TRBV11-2 TGTGCCAGCAGCTCCCTTAGGCGGAACAATGAGCAGTTCTTC CASSSLRRNNEQFF
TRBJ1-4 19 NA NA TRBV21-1 TGTGCCAGCAGCAAAGTGGTAGAGGGCGCTGAGGGCGGAAGGAGAAAACTGTTTTTT CASSKVVEGAEGGRRKLFF
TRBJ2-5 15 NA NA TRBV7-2 TGTGCCAGCAGCCCGGGTGACGGGGTTGGTGAGACCCAGTACTTC CASSPGDGVGETQYF
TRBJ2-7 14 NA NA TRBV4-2 TGTGCCAGCAGCCAAGATGACAGGACCTACGAGCAGTACTTC CASSQDDRTYEQYF
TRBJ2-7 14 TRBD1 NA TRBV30 TGTGCCTGGAGTGTAGCTACAGGGGGTAGCGAGCAGTACTTC CAWSVATGGSEQYF
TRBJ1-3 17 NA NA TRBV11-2 TGTGCCAGCAGCCGGCTCTCCCGGCGACAGTTAGGAAACACCATATATTTT CASSRLSRRQLGNTIYF
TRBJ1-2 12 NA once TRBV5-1 TGCGCCAGCACGGCGGATAACTATGGCTACACCTTC CASTADNYGYTF
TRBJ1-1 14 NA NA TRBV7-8 TGTGCCAGCAGCCCTGGAGGGGAGAACACTGAAGCTTTCTTT CASSPGGENTEAFF
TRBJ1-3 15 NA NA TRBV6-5 TGTGCCAGCAGCGGCGCGGGGGGGATCGGAAACACCATATATTTT CASSGAGGIGNTIYF
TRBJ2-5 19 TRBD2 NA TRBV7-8 TGTGCCAGCAGCTTACTCCCGGGAGTCCGACTAGCGGCACAAGAGACCCAGTACTTC CASSLLPGVRLAAQETQYF
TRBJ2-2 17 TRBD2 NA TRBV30 TGTGCCTTGAAGACGCCCGGACTAGTGGAAGGCACCGGGGAGCTGTTTTTT CALKTPGLVEGTGELFF
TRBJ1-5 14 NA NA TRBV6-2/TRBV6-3 TGTGCCAGCAGTTACGGTAACCGGGGTCAGCCCCAGCATTTT CASSYGNRGQPQHF
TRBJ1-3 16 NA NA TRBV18 TGTGCCAGCTCACCCGATAGGGGACAATCTGGAAACACCATATATTTT CASSPDRGQSGNTIYF
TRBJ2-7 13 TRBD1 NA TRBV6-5 TGTGCCAGCAGTCACGGACAGGGGGGCGGGCAGTACTTC CASSHGQGGGQYF
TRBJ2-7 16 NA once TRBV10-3 TGTGCCATCAGTGAGTCACGGGCAGGGCGCCTCTACGAGCAGTACTTC CAISESRAGRLYEQYF
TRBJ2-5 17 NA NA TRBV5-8 TGTGCCAGCAGCCCCGGACAGCCCTGGGGGTACCAAGAGACCCAGTACTTC CASSPGQPWGYQETQYF
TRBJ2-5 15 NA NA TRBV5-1 TGCGCCAGCAGCTCGTCTGGGACAAGTCAAGAGACCCAGTACTTC CASSSSGTSQETQYF
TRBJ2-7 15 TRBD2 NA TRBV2 TGTGCCAGCAGTGCCGGGACTAGCGGGGGAAACGAGCAGTACTTC CASSAGTSGGNEQYF
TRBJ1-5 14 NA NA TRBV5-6 TGTGCCAGCAGCCCTGGACATCGCAATCAGCCCCAGCATTTT CASSPGHRNQPQHF
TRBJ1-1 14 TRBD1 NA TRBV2 TGTGCCAGCATTAGCAGGACAGGCACCACTGAAGCTTTCTTT CASISRTGTTEAFF
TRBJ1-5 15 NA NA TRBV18 TGTGCCAGCTCCACCTCTACTTATAGCAATCAGCCCCAGCATTTT CASSTSTYSNQPQHF
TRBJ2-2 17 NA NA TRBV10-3 TGTGCCACCCTTAGCAAGGACAGCTCCACGAACACCGGGGAGCTGTTTTTT CATLSKDSSTNTGELFF
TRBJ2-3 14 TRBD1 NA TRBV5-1 TGCGCCAGCAGCTTGGACGGACAGGGTGATGGGCAGTATTTT CASSLDGQGDGQYF
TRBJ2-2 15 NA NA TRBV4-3 TGCGCCAGCAGCCAGGACCAGGGAGGTGGCGGGGAGCTGTTTTTT CASSQDQGGGGELFF
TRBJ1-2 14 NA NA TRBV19 TGTGCCAGTAGAATCGGGACAAATAACTATGGCTACACCTTC CASRIGTNNYGYTF
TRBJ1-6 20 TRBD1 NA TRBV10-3 TGTGCCATCAGTGAGGCCGGGACAGGGCAAGGGGTGGGGTCGAAGGGACCGATCCACTTT CAISEAGTGQGVGSKGPIHF
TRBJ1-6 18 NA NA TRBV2 TGTGCCAGCAGTGAGTTTCCACAGGCAAGCTCCTATAATTCACCCCTCCACTTT CASSEFPQASSYNSPLHF
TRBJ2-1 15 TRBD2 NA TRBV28 TGTGCCAGCAGCACAGGACTAGCGGGAGGGCATGAGCAGTTCTTC CASSTGLAGGHEQFF
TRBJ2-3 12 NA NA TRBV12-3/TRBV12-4 TGTGCCAGCAGTTTAGGCGGGGATACGCAGTATTTT CASSLGGDTQYF
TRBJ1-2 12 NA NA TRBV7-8 TGTGCCAGCAGCCCAACAAACTATGGCTACACCTTC CASSPTNYGYTF
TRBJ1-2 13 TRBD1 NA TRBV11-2 TGTGCCAGCAGCTTAACAGGGGACTATGGCTACACCTTC CASSLTGDYGYTF
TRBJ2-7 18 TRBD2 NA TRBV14 TGTGCCAGCAGCCACAGGGGATCAGCGGGGGGCAGGTCCTACGAGCAGTACTTC CASSHRGSAGGRSYEQYF
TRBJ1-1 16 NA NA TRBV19 TGTGCCAGTAGTAACGGGCGACAGTGGGGGAACACTGAAGCTTTCTTT CASSNGRQWGNTEAFF
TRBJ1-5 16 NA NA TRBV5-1 TGCGCCAGCAGCTTCCTACAGAGACATAGCAATCAGCCCCAGCATTTT CASSFLQRHSNQPQHF
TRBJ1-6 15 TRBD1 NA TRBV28 TGTGCCAGCAGCCTCACTGACAGGGTGTCATCACCCCTCCACTTT CASSLTDRVSSPLHF
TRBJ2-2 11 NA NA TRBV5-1 TGCGCCAGCAGTCGGGGTGGGGAGCTGTTTTTT CASSRGGELFF
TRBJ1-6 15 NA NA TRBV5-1 TGCGCCAGCAGTCCCACGCCGGACAGCAATTCACCCCTCCACTTT CASSPTPDSNSPLHF
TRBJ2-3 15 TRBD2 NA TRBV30 TGTGCCTGGACCCTCGGGGGGAGTAGCACAGATACGCAGTATTTT CAWTLGGSSTDTQYF
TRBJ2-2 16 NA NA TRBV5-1 TGCGCCAGCAGCTTGTTGGGCGTATGGGACACCGGGGAGCTGTTTTTT CASSLLGVWDTGELFF
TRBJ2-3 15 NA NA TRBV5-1 TGCGCCAGCAGCTTGGCCCTTGGAGGGGCAGATACGCAGTATTTT CASSLALGGADTQYF